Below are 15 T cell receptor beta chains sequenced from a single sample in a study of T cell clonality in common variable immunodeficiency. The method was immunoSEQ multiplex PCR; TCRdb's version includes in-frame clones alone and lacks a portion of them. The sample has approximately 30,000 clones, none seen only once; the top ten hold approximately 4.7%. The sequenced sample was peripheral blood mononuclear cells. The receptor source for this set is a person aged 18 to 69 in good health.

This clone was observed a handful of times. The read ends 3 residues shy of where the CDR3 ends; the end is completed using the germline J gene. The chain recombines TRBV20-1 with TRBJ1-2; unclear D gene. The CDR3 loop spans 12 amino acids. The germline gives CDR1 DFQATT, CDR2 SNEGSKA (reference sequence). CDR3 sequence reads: CSASYLARGYTF. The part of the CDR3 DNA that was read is TGCAGTGCTAGTTATCTGGCCCGCGGC.

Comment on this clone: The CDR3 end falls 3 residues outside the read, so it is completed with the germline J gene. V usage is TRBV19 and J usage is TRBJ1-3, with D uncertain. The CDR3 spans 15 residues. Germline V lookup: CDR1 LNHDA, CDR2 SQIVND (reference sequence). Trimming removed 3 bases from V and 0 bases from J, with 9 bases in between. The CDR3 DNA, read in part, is TGTGCCAGTAGTATGTCTTCCCTCTCTGGAAACACC. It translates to CASSMSSLSGNT. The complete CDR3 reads CASSMSSLSGNTIYF.

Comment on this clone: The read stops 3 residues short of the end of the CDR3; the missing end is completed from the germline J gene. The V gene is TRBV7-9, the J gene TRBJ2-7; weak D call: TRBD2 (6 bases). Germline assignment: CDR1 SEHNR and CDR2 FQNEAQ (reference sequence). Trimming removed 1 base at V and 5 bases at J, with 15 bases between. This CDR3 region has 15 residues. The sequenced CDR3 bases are TGTGCCAGCAGCTTAGGTGGGGGGAGGATGAACGAG. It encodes CASSLGGGRMNE. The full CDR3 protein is CASSLGGGRMNEQYF.

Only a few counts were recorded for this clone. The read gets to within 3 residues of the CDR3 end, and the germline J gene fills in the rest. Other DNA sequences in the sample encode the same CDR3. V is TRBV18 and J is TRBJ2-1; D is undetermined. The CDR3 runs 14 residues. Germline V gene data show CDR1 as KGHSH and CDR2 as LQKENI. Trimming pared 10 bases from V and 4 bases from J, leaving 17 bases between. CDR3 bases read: TGTGCCACTGCCTTTGCGGCTGATTACAATGAG. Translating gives CATAFAADYNE. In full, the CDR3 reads CATAFAADYNEQFF.

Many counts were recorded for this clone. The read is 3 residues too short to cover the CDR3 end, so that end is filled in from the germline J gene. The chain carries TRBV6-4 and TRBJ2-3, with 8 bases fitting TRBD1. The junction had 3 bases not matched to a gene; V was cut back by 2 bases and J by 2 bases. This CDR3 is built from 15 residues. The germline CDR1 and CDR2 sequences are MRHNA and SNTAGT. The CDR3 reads CASSDGTGDTDTQYF. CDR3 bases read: TGTGCCAGCAGTGACGGGACAGGAGACACAGATACG.

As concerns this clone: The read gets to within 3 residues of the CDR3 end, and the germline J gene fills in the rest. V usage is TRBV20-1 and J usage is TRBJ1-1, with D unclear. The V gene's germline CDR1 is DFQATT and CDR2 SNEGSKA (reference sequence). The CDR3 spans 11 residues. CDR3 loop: CSALTAGRAFF. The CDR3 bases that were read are TGCAGTGCCCTTACCGCAGGCCGA.

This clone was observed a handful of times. The part of the CDR3 DNA that was read is TGTGCCAGCAGACCGGGGGGCGGCAATCAGCCC. It yields the protein CASRPGGGNQP. The entire CDR3 reads CASRPGGGNQPQHF. The chain couples TRBV2 to TRBJ1-5; D may be TRBD1 (6 bases). The missing CDR3 end, 3 residues past where the read stops, is filled in from the germline J gene. V gave up 6 bases and J gave up 2 bases, with 11 bases separating them. The CDR3 runs 14 residues. The V gene's germline CDR1 is SNHLY and CDR2 FYNNEI.

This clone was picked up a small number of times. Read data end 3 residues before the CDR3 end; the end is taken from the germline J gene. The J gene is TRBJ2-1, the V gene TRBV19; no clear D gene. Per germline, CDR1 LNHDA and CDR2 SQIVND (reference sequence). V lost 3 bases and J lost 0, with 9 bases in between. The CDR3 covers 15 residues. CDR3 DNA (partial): TGTGCCAGTAGTATGTCACACAGCTCCTACAATGAG. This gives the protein CASSMSHSSYNE. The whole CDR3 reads CASSMSHSSYNEQFF.

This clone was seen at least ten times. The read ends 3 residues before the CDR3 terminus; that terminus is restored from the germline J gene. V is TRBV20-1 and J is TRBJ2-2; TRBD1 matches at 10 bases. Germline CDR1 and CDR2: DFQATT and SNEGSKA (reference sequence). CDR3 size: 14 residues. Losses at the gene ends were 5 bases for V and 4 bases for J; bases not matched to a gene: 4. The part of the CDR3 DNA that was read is TGCAGTGCTCGACAGGGGGCGAGCACCGGGGAG. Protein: CSARQGASTGE. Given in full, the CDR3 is CSARQGASTGELFF.

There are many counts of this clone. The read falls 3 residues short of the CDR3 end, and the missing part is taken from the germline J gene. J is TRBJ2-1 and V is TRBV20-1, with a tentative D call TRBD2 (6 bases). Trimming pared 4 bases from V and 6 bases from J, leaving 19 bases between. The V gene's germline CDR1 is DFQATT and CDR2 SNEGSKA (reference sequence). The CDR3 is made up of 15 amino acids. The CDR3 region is CSATFGGLRANEQFF. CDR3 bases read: TGCAGTGCTACCTTCGGAGGGCTCAGGGCCAATGAG.

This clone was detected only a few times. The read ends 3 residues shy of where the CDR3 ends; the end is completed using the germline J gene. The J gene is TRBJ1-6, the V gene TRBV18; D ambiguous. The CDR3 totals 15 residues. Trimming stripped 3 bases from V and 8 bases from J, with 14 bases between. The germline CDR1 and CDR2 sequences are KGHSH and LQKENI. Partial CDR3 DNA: TGTGCCAGCTCACCGACCCCTCCAGGCGATTCACCC. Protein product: CASSPTPPGDSP. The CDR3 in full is CASSPTPPGDSPLHF.

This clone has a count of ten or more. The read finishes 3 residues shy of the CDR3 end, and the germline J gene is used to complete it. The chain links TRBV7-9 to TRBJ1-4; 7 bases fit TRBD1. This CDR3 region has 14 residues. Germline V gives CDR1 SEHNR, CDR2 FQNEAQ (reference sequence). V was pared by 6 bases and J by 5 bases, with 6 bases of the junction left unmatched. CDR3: CASRRGTANEKLFF. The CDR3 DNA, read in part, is TGTGCCAGCAGACGTGGGACAGCGAATGAAAAA.

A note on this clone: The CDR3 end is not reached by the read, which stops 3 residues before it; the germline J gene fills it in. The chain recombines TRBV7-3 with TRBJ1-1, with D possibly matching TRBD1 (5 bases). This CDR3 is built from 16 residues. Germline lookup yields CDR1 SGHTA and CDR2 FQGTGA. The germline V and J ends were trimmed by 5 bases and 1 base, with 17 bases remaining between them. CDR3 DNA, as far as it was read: TGTGCCAGCAGCCCCCAAGCGGGGGGGACGAACACTGAA. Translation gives CASSPQAGGTNTE. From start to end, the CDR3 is CASSPQAGGTNTEAFF.

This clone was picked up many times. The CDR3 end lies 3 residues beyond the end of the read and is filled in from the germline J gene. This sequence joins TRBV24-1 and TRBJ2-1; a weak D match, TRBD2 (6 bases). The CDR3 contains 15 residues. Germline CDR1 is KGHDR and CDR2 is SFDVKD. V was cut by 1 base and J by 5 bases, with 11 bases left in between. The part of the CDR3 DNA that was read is TGTGCCACCAGTGATTTAGGGCGGGGAGACAATGAG. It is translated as CATSDLGRGDNE. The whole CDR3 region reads CATSDLGRGDNEQFF.

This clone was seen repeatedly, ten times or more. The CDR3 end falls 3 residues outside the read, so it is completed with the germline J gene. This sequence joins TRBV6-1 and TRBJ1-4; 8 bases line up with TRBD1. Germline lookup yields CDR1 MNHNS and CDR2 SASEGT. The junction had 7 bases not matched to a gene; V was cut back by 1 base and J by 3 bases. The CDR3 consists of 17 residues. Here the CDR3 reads CASSEVPGQGPNEKLFF. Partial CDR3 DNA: TGTGCCAGCAGTGAAGTACCAGGACAGGGCCCTAATGAAAAA.